The rows below give T cell receptor beta chains drawn from one sample of a study of blood T cell repertoires in COVID-19. Using immunoSEQ multiplex PCR, the repertoire was profiled, and TCRdb retains in-frame clones only, with some absent. Here the sample spans some 220,000 clones, 88% being singletons. The sequencing input was PBMCs or T cells enriched from blood (not recorded which). The source of these receptors is a woman in her twenties or thirties who had recovered from COVID-19. Each CDR3 is given with its conserved first and last residue. The D gene is left open where the match is weak. Clone size is not always given. Where it is, it says once, few, many or a class for expanded clones.

j_call d_call clone_size v_call cdr3_aa cdr3_nt
TRBJ1-2 TRBD1 few TRBV7-9 CASSPRTGRGYTF TGTGCCAGCAGCCCCCGGACAGGGCGAGGCTACACCTTC
TRBJ1-4 TRBD1 NA TRBV11-1 CASSFGQGSEKLFF TGTGCCAGCAGCTTCGGACAGGGAAGTGAAAAACTGTTTTTT
TRBJ2-2 TRBD2 NA TRBV5-1 CASSFIAGDANTGELFF TGCGCCAGCAGCTTTATAGCGGGGGATGCGAACACCGGGGAGCTGTTTTTT
TRBJ1-2 TRBD1 NA TRBV4-1 CASSQEPGQGIGYTF TGCGCCAGCAGCCAGGAGCCGGGACAGGGTATTGGCTACACCTTC
TRBJ2-7 NA NA TRBV7-2 CASSTDSLSYEQYF TGTGCCAGCAGCACGGACAGTCTGTCCTACGAGCAGTACTTC
TRBJ2-3 NA NA TRBV6-5 CAATDYHTDTQYF TGTGCCGCCACGGACTACCACACAGATACGCAGTATTTT
TRBJ1-1 NA NA TRBV7-2 CASSLDLDRSEAFF TGTGCCAGCAGCTTAGACCTAGACAGGTCTGAAGCTTTCTTT
TRBJ1-1 TRBD1 NA TRBV27 CASSPDRDKAFF TGTGCCAGCAGCCCGGACAGGGACAAAGCTTTCTTT
TRBJ2-3 NA few TRBV2 CASSVRSGSTDTQYF TGTGCCAGCAGTGTTAGGAGCGGGAGCACAGATACGCAGTATTTT
TRBJ2-7 NA NA TRBV7-9 CASSLTTGKAYEQYF TGTGCCAGCAGCCTTACGACAGGTAAGGCTTACGAGCAGTACTTC
TRBJ1-2 NA NA TRBV19 CASSIPGMKDGYTF TGTGCCAGTAGTATCCCAGGGATGAAAGATGGCTACACCTTC
TRBJ1-2 TRBD1 NA TRBV3-1/TRBV3-2 CASSPLTGQGFFYGYTF TGTGCCAGCAGCCCCCTAACGGGACAGGGTTTTTTCTATGGCTACACCTTC
TRBJ2-1 NA NA TRBV7-9 CASSLQFF TGTGCCAGCAGCCTACAGTTCTTC
TRBJ1-3 TRBD1 NA TRBV10-3 CAISERGQITSGNTIYF TGTGCCATCAGTGAGAGGGGGCAGATTACTTCTGGAAACACCATATATTTT
TRBJ2-1 NA NA TRBV7-9 CASSSSDRKDSEQFF TGTGCCAGCAGCTCGTCCGACAGGAAGGATAGTGAGCAGTTCTTC
TRBJ2-3 NA NA TRBV9 CASSVAGRGHHLHTQYF TGTGCCAGCAGCGTAGCGGGCAGGGGACACCATTTGCATACGCAGTATTTT
TRBJ2-1 TRBD2 NA TRBV9 CASSPLAGPFDNEQFF TGTGCCAGCAGCCCCTTAGCGGGGCCCTTTGATAATGAGCAGTTCTTC
TRBJ2-7 TRBD2 few TRBV18 CASSGGTSGLRYEQYF TGTGCCAGCTCAGGGGGGACTAGCGGGTTACGCTACGAGCAGTACTTC
TRBJ1-2 NA NA TRBV24-1 CATSEGDYGYTF TGTGCCACCAGTGAGGGAGACTATGGCTACACCTTC
TRBJ1-5 NA NA TRBV2 CASRYRQVNQPQHF TGTGCCAGCAGATACCGACAGGTAAATCAGCCCCAGCATTTT
TRBJ2-4 NA NA TRBV3-1/TRBV3-2 CASSHWGGQKNIQYF TGTGCCAGCAGCCACTGGGGCGGACAGAAAAACATTCAGTACTTC
TRBJ2-7 NA NA TRBV4-3 CASSQESGSSYEQYF TGCGCCAGCAGCCAAGAGTCTGGCAGCTCCTACGAGCAGTACTTC
TRBJ2-3 TRBD1 NA TRBV7-2 CASSLMGQGADTQYF TGTGCCAGCAGCTTAATGGGACAGGGAGCAGATACGCAGTATTTT
TRBJ2-5 NA NA TRBV11-2 CASSLGPTTAGETQYF TGTGCCAGCAGCTTAGGCCCCACAACCGCGGGAGAGACCCAGTACTTC
TRBJ1-6 NA NA TRBV7-2 CASSTLGGSPLHF TGTGCCAGCAGCACCCTGGGGGGTTCACCCCTCCACTTT
TRBJ1-3 NA NA TRBV4-2 CASSGFLDLGGGYSGNTIYF TGTGCCAGCAGCGGATTTCTGGACCTAGGTGGGGGGTACTCTGGAAACACCATATATTTT
TRBJ1-3 NA NA TRBV3-1/TRBV3-2 CASSPWGVGNTIYF TGTGCCAGCAGCCCCTGGGGGGTCGGAAACACCATATATTTT
TRBJ2-2 NA NA TRBV4-1 CASSQAWFKRQGDTGELFF TGCGCCAGCAGCCAGGCCTGGTTCAAGCGGCAAGGAGACACCGGGGAGCTGTTTTTT
TRBJ2-5 TRBD2 NA TRBV7-2 CASSLNGGGDLETQYF TGTGCCAGCAGCTTAAATGGCGGGGGGGATTTGGAGACCCAGTACTTC
TRBJ2-1 NA NA TRBV5-4 CASSLERNEQFF TGTGCCAGCAGCTTAGAGCGCAATGAGCAGTTCTTC
TRBJ2-1 TRBD2 NA TRBV19 CASSPRTSGGNEQFF TGTGCCAGTAGTCCCAGGACTAGCGGTGGGAATGAGCAGTTCTTC
TRBJ1-2 NA NA TRBV2 CASRQGQDYGYTF TGTGCCAGCAGACAGGGCCAAGACTATGGCTACACCTTC
TRBJ1-1 NA NA TRBV5-4 CASSLGGYVNTEAFF TGTGCCAGCAGCTTAGGGGGATACGTTAACACTGAAGCTTTCTTT
TRBJ2-7 TRBD1 NA TRBV5-5 CASSLGGSGQSYEQYF TGTGCCAGCAGCTTAGGGGGCTCTGGACAGTCCTACGAGCAGTACTTC
TRBJ2-2 TRBD2 NA TRBV7-9 CASIRAGGPLGELFF TGTGCCAGCATCCGAGCGGGGGGGCCTCTCGGGGAGCTGTTTTTT
TRBJ2-3 NA NA TRBV4-3 CASSQDQVSGSSTDTQYF TGCGCCAGCAGCCAAGATCAAGTATCGGGGTCTAGCACAGATACGCAGTATTTT
TRBJ2-5 TRBD2 NA TRBV7-6 CASSLTSKGLALGETQYF TGTGCCAGCAGCTTAACCTCAAAGGGACTAGCCTTAGGAGAGACCCAGTACTTC
TRBJ1-1 NA once TRBV15 CATSRDWQANEAFF TGTGCCACCAGCAGAGATTGGCAGGCCAATGAAGCTTTCTTT
TRBJ2-5 NA once TRBV12-3/TRBV12-4 CASRVGGFGTQYF TGTGCCAGCAGGGTCGGGGGTTTTGGAACCCAGTACTTC
TRBJ1-1 TRBD1 NA TRBV9 CASSVGSQGARNTEAFF TGTGCCAGCAGCGTAGGGTCGCAGGGGGCGAGGAACACTGAAGCTTTCTTT
TRBJ1-6 NA NA TRBV7-3 CASSLTGAGSPLHF TGTGCCAGCAGCTTAACAGGGGCCGGTTCACCCCTCCACTTT
TRBJ1-1 NA NA TRBV11-2 CASSLYHRSYTEAFF TGTGCCAGCAGCTTATATCACAGGAGTTACACTGAAGCTTTCTTT
TRBJ2-7 TRBD1 NA TRBV5-1 CASSWGTEGEQYF TGCGCCAGCAGCTGGGGGACAGAGGGGGAGCAGTACTTC
TRBJ1-3 NA NA TRBV19 CASSIRSSGNTIYF TGTGCCAGTAGTATTCGGAGCTCTGGAAACACCATATATTTT
TRBJ1-1 NA once TRBV21-1 CASTNRGRNTEAFF TGTGCCAGCACCAACAGGGGCCGGAACACTGAAGCTTTCTTT
TRBJ1-2 NA NA TRBV7-8 CASSPNNYGYTF TGTGCCAGCAGCCCCAATAACTATGGCTACACCTTC
TRBJ1-2 NA NA TRBV5-4 CASSLALRDGYTF TGTGCCAGCAGCTTGGCCTTACGGGATGGCTACACCTTC
TRBJ2-3 TRBD1 NA TRBV7-6 CASSLWTGGISTDTQYF TGTGCCAGCAGCTTATGGACAGGGGGCATTAGCACAGATACGCAGTATTTT
TRBJ1-6 NA NA TRBV20-1 CSASFSGLGNSPLHF TGCAGTGCTAGTTTTAGCGGGCTAGGCAATTCACCCCTCCACTTT
TRBJ2-2 NA NA TRBV5-6 CASSLDFSHFELFF TGTGCCAGCAGCTTGGATTTTAGCCATTTTGAGCTGTTTTTT
TRBJ2-7 NA NA TRBV12-3/TRBV12-4 CASSPRTVYEQYF TGTGCCAGCAGTCCCAGGACAGTTTACGAGCAGTACTTC
TRBJ1-2 NA NA TRBV7-3 CASSLNGGGWGGGYGYTF TGTGCCAGCAGCTTAAATGGCGGAGGATGGGGAGGGGGCTATGGCTACACCTTC
TRBJ2-1 TRBD2 NA TRBV7-3 CASSLAGGNNEQFF TGTGCCAGCAGCTTAGCGGGAGGGAACAATGAGCAGTTCTTC
TRBJ1-1 NA NA TRBV5-1 CASSLAPTENTEAFF TGCGCCAGCAGCTTGGCCCCGACAGAGAACACTGAAGCTTTCTTT
TRBJ1-1 NA NA TRBV5-4 CASSFGGEIPNTEAFF TGTGCCAGCAGCTTTGGCGGGGAGATCCCCAACACTGAAGCTTTCTTT
TRBJ2-2 NA NA TRBV6-5 CASGVDWVAGELFF TGTGCCAGCGGAGTGGACTGGGTAGCCGGGGAGCTGTTTTTT
TRBJ2-5 TRBD2 NA TRBV6-1 CASSEGSGGGWETQYF TGTGCCAGCAGTGAGGGTAGCGGGGGTGGTTGGGAGACCCAGTACTTC
TRBJ2-7 NA NA TRBV20-1 CSASPPYRDPTYEQYF TGCAGTGCTAGTCCCCCTTACAGGGATCCTACCTACGAGCAGTACTTC
TRBJ2-1 NA NA TRBV9 CASSVNGLYNEQFF TGTGCCAGCAGCGTAAACGGACTCTACAATGAGCAGTTCTTC